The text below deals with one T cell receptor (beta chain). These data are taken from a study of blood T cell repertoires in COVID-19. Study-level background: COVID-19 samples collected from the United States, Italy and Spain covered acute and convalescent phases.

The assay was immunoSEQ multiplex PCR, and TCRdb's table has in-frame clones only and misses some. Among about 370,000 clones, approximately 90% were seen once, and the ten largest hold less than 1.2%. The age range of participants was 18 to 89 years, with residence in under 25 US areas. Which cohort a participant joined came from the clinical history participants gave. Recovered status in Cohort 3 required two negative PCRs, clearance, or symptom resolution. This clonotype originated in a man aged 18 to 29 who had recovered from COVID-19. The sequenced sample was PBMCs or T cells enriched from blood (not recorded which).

The CDR3 loop is CASSISRTLNTEAFF. In nucleotides, the CDR3 is TGTGCCAGTAGTATTTCCCGGACACTGAACACTGAAGCTTTCTTT. The J gene is TRBJ1-1, the V gene TRBV19; tentative D call: TRBD1 (5 bases). Germline values: CDR1 LNHDA, CDR2 SQIVND (reference sequence). V lost 3 bases and J lost 0, with 11 bases in between. The CDR3 extends over 15 amino acids.